One and the same sample provided the 11 T cell receptor beta chains below, sequenced in a study of T cell changes during pregnancy in multiple sclerosis. This table comes from immunoSEQ multiplex PCR, and its TCRdb copy is limited to in-frame clones, with some not included. In the table there are about 40,000 clones, approximately 94% of which are singletons. The specimen comprised peripheral blood, sampled in the third trimester of pregnancy. Source of these receptors: a female donor with multiple sclerosis, enrolled in a pregnancy study.

The CDR3 nucleotides are TGCAGCGTTGGGGGGGGTGAGCAGTACTTC. It specifies CSVGGGEQYF. The chain has TRBV29-1 and TRBJ2-7, with 7 bases identical to TRBD2. From germline, CDR1 is SQVTM and CDR2 ANQGSEA. Losses at the gene ends were 4 bases for V and 7 bases for J; bases not matched to a gene: 1. The CDR3 loop spans 10 amino acids.

This chain uses TRBV6-5 with TRBJ1-5; no definite D call. The CDR3 loop spans 15 amino acids. Germline V gives CDR1 MNHEY, CDR2 SVGAGI. Trimming shortened V by 7 bases and J by 4 bases, and 17 bases separated the two germline ends. The DNA of the CDR3 is TGTGCCAGCACGGTGCCCCGGGGTGATAATCAGCCCCAGCATTTT. Amino acids: CASTVPRGDNQPQHF.

The chain links TRBV25-1 to TRBJ1-1, with D maybe TRBD1 (5 bases). Trimming took 4 bases from V and 6 from J, leaving 15 bases between them. The germline CDR1 and CDR2 sequences are MGHDK and SYGVNS. This CDR3 comprises 14 residues. The CDR3 region has the DNA TGTGCCAGCAGTGGTCCTCGGGGGTACGCTGAAGCTTTCTTT. Translating gives CASSGPRGYAEAFF.

The gene calls are TRBV10-3 and TRBJ1-2; TRBD1 aligns across 8 bases. This CDR3 has 13 amino acids. J lost 8 bases, V lost 4 bases, and 6 bases had no gene match. Looked up from germline, CDR1 is ENHRY and CDR2 is SYGVKD. The CDR3 DNA reads as TGTGCCATCAGTGGACAGGGGTCCGGAGGCTACACCTTC. Its protein is CAISGQGSGGYTF.

V is TRBV6-1 and J is TRBJ1-5, with D uncertain. The germline V gene encodes CDR1 MNHNS and CDR2 SASEGT. CDR3 length equals 16 residues. Trimming cost V 1 base and J 2 bases, with 12 bases left between them. CDR3 sequence (DNA): TGTGCCAGCAGTGAAGTCAGCGAGGGAGGCAATCAGCCCCAGCATTTT. Its translation: CASSEVSEGGNQPQHF.

The J gene is TRBJ1-5, the V gene TRBV27; no reliable D call. Trimming took off 8 bases at V and 3 bases at J, with 8 bases between the two ends. Germline CDR1 MNHEY, CDR2 SMNVEV (reference sequence). CDR3 length: 12 amino acids. CDR3 loop: CASGLFNQPQHF. Written as DNA, the CDR3 is TGTGCCAGCGGGCTGTTCAATCAGCCCCAGCATTTT.

This chain joins TRBV28 and TRBJ2-3; 7 bases are shared with TRBD2. After removal of 3 bases from V and 9 bases from J, the junction contained 12 bases not matched to a gene. The CDR3 consists of 15 residues. Germline assignment: CDR1 MDHEN and CDR2 SYDVKM. This CDR3 reads CASSFGGGPLSTQYF. For the CDR3, the DNA is TGTGCCAGCAGTTTTGGCGGGGGACCCTTATCGACGCAGTATTTT.

The chain has TRBV5-6 and TRBJ1-2; tentative D call: TRBD1 (5 bases). The CDR3 is 15 residues long. Germline CDR1 is SGHDT and CDR2 is YYEEEE. The V end was cut by 0 bases, the J end by 2 bases, with 11 bases between. The chain's CDR3 is CASSLEGIWNYGYTF. DNA for the CDR3: TGTGCCAGCAGCTTGGAGGGGATCTGGAACTATGGCTACACCTTC. Full variable domain (outside the CDR3, taken from reference TRBV5-6 and TRBJ1-2): DAGVTQSPTHLIKTRGQQVTLRCSPKSGHDTVSWYQQALGQGPQFIFQYYEEEERQRGNFPDRFSGHQFPNYSSELNVNALLLGDSALYLCASSLEGIWNYGYTFGSGTRLTVV.

The rearrangement uses TRBV11-2 and TRBJ1-1; TRBD1 is a possible D gene (5 bases). The CDR3 length is 15 residues. V was shortened by 2 bases and J by 0 bases, with 10 bases between the two germline ends. Per germline, CDR1 SGHAT and CDR2 FQNNGV. CDR3 coding DNA: TGTGCCAGCAGCTTAACAGGAGTAATGAACACTGAAGCTTTCTTT. It translates to CASSLTGVMNTEAFF.

The V call is TRBV5-8, the J call TRBJ1-2; no definite D call. CDR1 SGHTS and CDR2 YDEGEE come from the germline V gene. The CDR3 is 13 residues long. Trimming stripped 1 base from V and 3 bases from J, with 7 bases between. The CDR3 DNA sequence: TGTGCCAGCAGCTTGTTAAGAGACTATGGCTACACCTTC. The encoded protein is CASSLLRDYGYTF.

This chain uses TRBV6-1 with TRBJ2-5, with TRBD2 as a possible D gene (6 bases). Deletions cut 0 bases from V and 2 bases from J, with 13 bases between. This CDR3 comprises 16 residues. CDR1 and CDR2 (germline): MNHNS, SASEGT. The CDR3: CASSEAAAGIQETQYF. For the CDR3, the DNA is TGTGCCAGCAGTGAAGCGGCAGCGGGTATACAAGAGACCCAGTACTTC.